This is a list of T cell receptor beta chains from one sample in a study of blood T cell repertoires in COVID-19. Some clones are missing from TCRdb's copy, which holds only in-frame ones; the method was immunoSEQ multiplex PCR. The repertoire holds 200,000 or so clones, with roughly 80% as singletons. Sequenced material: peripheral blood. The source of these receptors is a woman aged 80 or over with acute or convalescent COVID-19. Both conserved end residues are part of each CDR3. D genes are given only for firm matches. Clone size is shown for a subset of rows, as once, few, many or a class of expanded clone.

TGTGCCAGCAGCTTAGATAGCGGGGTGGGCTACAATGAGCAGTTCTTC	CASSLDSGVGYNEQFF	-	TRBV11-1	TRBD2	TRBJ2-1
TGTGCCAGTAGTATGGGCGTGGCGGGGGGCAGGGAGTCACCCCTCCACTTT	CASSMGVAGGRESPLHF	-	TRBV19	-	TRBJ1-6
TGCGCCAGCAGCGTGGGCGGGGGTCCACCGTCCTACGAGCAGTACTTC	CASSVGGGPPSYEQYF	-	TRBV5-1	TRBD2	TRBJ2-7
TGTGCTAGTGGTCGGACAGGGGGCAATGAGCAGTTCTTC	CASGRTGGNEQFF	-	TRBV12-5	TRBD1	TRBJ2-1
TGTGCCAGCAGTGTAGCGGGAGGCCTCTACGAGCAGTACTTC	CASSVAGGLYEQYF	once	TRBV6-1	TRBD2	TRBJ2-7
TGTGCCAGCTCACCAAACCCCCCGGGAGATGAGCAGTTCTTC	CASSPNPPGDEQFF	-	TRBV18	-	TRBJ2-1
TGTGCCAGCAGTCCCCCAGCGGGAGCGCCCCATACCGGGGAGCTGTTTTTT	CASSPPAGAPHTGELFF	-	TRBV6-6	TRBD2	TRBJ2-2
TGTGCCTGGAGTCCAAACAGTGGACCGACAGGGGACAATGAGCAGTTCTTC	CAWSPNSGPTGDNEQFF	-	TRBV30	TRBD1	TRBJ2-1
TGTGCCAGCAGCCTCCTCGGGGGTTCCTACAATGAGCAGTTCTTC	CASSLLGGSYNEQFF	-	TRBV9	-	TRBJ2-1
TGTGCCAGCAGCTTAGACGGGACAGGGAGCTCCTACGAGCAGTACTTC	CASSLDGTGSSYEQYF	-	TRBV7-2	TRBD1	TRBJ2-7
TGTGCCAGCAGCTTCGCCCTCGGACAGGGGGCTTATGGCTACACCTTC	CASSFALGQGAYGYTF	-	TRBV5-6	TRBD1	TRBJ1-2
TGTGCCAGCAGCCAAGATCCGGGGTTGGCTGAAGCTTTCTTT	CASSQDPGLAEAFF	-	TRBV3-1/TRBV3-2	-	TRBJ1-1
TGTGCCAGCAGTTACACCATTAGTGGGTACAGTAGAGATACGCAGTATTTT	CASSYTISGYSRDTQYF	-	TRBV6-2/TRBV6-3	-	TRBJ2-3
TGTGCCAGCAGCTTAGGGGTCGGTAATTCACCCCTCCACTTT	CASSLGVGNSPLHF	-	TRBV13	-	TRBJ1-6
TGTGCCAGCAGCTTAGGGTTGGGAGAGTCAGATACGCAGTATTTT	CASSLGLGESDTQYF	-	TRBV7-6	-	TRBJ2-3
TGTGCCAGCTCAAGAGGGACTAGCGGGAACTACGAGCAGTACTTC	CASSRGTSGNYEQYF	-	TRBV18	TRBD2	TRBJ2-7
TGTGCCACCAGTGAAGCTACAGGGTTGCCTTTCTTT	CATSEATGLPFF	-	TRBV24-1	-	TRBJ1-1
TGTGCCAGTAGTATCTCTCCCGAGCAAAAACTGTTTTTT	CASSISPEQKLFF	-	TRBV19	-	TRBJ1-4
TGTGCCAGTAGTACCGGACAGCCCTCTGGGGCCAACGTCCTGACTTTC	CASSTGQPSGANVLTF	-	TRBV19	-	TRBJ2-6
TGTGCCAGCAGTTACTTCCGAGCTTTTGAGCAGTTCTTC	CASSYFRAFEQFF	-	TRBV7-2	-	TRBJ2-1
TGTGCCAGCAGTCTCTACCGGGGGGCTACCGCAGATACGCAGTATTTT	CASSLYRGATADTQYF	once	TRBV6-6	-	TRBJ2-3
TGCGCCAGCAGCTTACTTGGACAGGACGCGGATCAGCCCCAGCATTTT	CASSLLGQDADQPQHF	-	TRBV5-1	TRBD1	TRBJ1-5